One and the same sample provided the 31 T cell receptor beta chains below, sequenced in a study of blood T cell repertoires in COVID-19. The table came from immunoSEQ multiplex PCR; TCRdb's copy has only in-frame clones and leaves some out. Found here are 95,000 to 100,000 clones, approximately 89% of them singletons; the top ten hold around 10%. The sequencing sample was made of peripheral blood. These receptors were obtained from a woman aged 25 to 39 with acute or convalescent COVID-19.

The chain joins TRBV11-3 to TRBJ2-7; D gene uncertain. The CDR3 is 11 amino acids. The germline V gene has CDR1 SGHNT and CDR2 YENEEA. Trimming removed 2 bases from V and 5 bases from J, with 4 bases in between. CDR3 DNA sequence: TGTGCCAGCAGCTTATTAAACGAGCAGTACTTC. Protein: CASSLLNEQYF.

This clone has just a few counts. The J gene is TRBJ1-4, the V gene TRBV2; TRBD1 agrees at 8 bases. The CDR3 length is 15 residues. The junction had 14 bases not matched to a gene; V was cut back by 6 bases and J by 11 bases. CDR1 and CDR2 from the germline V gene are SNHLY and FYNNEI. The CDR3 coding sequence is TGTGCCAGCAGCCTATCTACCGGGACAGGAACGAAACTGTTTTTT. This sequence encodes CASSLSTGTGTKLFF.

The chain links TRBV29-1 to TRBJ2-1; D may be TRBD1 (6 bases). Germline V gene data show CDR1 as SQVTM and CDR2 as ANQGSEA. The CDR3 sequence is 13 residues long. V was cut by 0 bases and J by 4 bases, with 7 bases left in between. CDR3 nucleotide sequence: TGCAGCGTTGAAGATACAGGGTACAATGAGCAGTTCTTC. Translating gives CSVEDTGYNEQFF.

V usage is TRBV27 and J usage is TRBJ2-1, with TRBD2 matching 9 bases. Looked up from germline, CDR1 is MNHEY and CDR2 is SMNVEV (reference sequence). With V trimmed by 7 bases and J by 4 bases, 8 bases remained unmatched. The CDR3 extends over 15 amino acids. CDR3 protein: CASTGSGGLYNEQFF. The CDR3 DNA is TGTGCCAGCACCGGGAGCGGGGGGCTTTACAATGAGCAGTTCTTC.

This rearrangement joins TRBV5-6 to TRBJ1-5; 7 bases agree with TRBD1. Unmatched junction bases numbered 4, after V lost 5 bases and J lost 5 bases. The CDR3 covers 13 residues. The germline CDR1 and CDR2 sequences are SGHDT and YYEEEE. The CDR3 nucleotides read TGTGCCAGCAGTACTACAGGGGATCAGCCCCAGCATTTT. Protein product: CASSTTGDQPQHF.

The J gene is TRBJ2-1, the V gene TRBV29-1; 9 nucleotides align to TRBD2. The CDR3 totals 14 residues. V was clipped by 1 base and J by 5 bases; unmatched bases: 3. CDR1 is SQVTM, CDR2 ANQGSEA, per germline. The CDR3 reads CSVEVASGDNEQFF. In DNA form, the CDR3 reads TGCAGCGTTGAAGTGGCTAGCGGGGACAATGAGCAGTTCTTC.

The V call is TRBV5-6, the J call TRBJ2-7; TRBD1 matches at 7 bases. From germline, CDR1 is SGHDT and CDR2 YYEEEE. Trimming cost V 5 bases and J 3 bases; bases outside gene matches: 8. The CDR3 is 14 amino acids. The CDR3 protein is CASRLQGKYYEQYF. The CDR3 DNA reads as TGTGCCAGCAGATTACAGGGGAAATACTACGAGCAGTACTTC.

The V gene is TRBV7-9, the J gene TRBJ1-4; D is ambiguous. This CDR3 has 13 residues. V lost 1 base to trimming and J lost 4 bases, with 4 bases between them. Germline lookup yields CDR1 SEHNR and CDR2 FQNEAQ (reference sequence). The CDR3 here is CASSLGSNEKLFF. For the CDR3, the DNA is TGTGCCAGCAGCTTAGGGAGTAATGAAAAACTGTTTTTT.

This chain uses TRBV28 with TRBJ1-2; the match to TRBD1 covers 9 bases. V dropped 5 bases and J dropped 1; count of bases not matched to a gene: 2. This CDR3 has 14 amino acids. Germline lookup yields CDR1 MDHEN and CDR2 SYDVKM. Here the CDR3 reads CASSGTGFNYGYTF. The CDR3 coding sequence is TGTGCCAGCAGTGGGACAGGGTTTAACTATGGCTACACCTTC.

This clone was found once. The chain has TRBV5-1 and TRBJ1-1; D is possibly TRBD1 (6 bases). Deletions cut 5 bases from V and 1 base from J, with 12 bases between. The CDR3 consists of 14 residues. Looked up from germline, CDR1 is SGHRS and CDR2 is YFSETQ. In nucleotides, the CDR3 is TGCGCCAGCAGTTCCGGGACACCGAACACTGAAGCTTTCTTT. Translating it yields CASSSGTPNTEAFF.

The chain is built from TRBV24-1 and TRBJ2-1; D unresolved. Germline V lookup: CDR1 KGHDR, CDR2 SFDVKD. The V end was cut by 10 bases, the J end by 0 bases, with 6 bases between. This CDR3 comprises 12 residues. The CDR3 region is CATSDSYNEQFF. CDR3 sequence (DNA): TGTGCCACGTCAGACTCCTACAATGAGCAGTTCTTC.

The chain carries TRBV5-1 and TRBJ1-4, with 9 bases fitting TRBD1. Trimming at V came to 4 bases and at J to 2 bases, leaving 9 bases not matched to a gene. The length of the CDR3 is 17 residues. The V gene's germline CDR1 is SGHRS and CDR2 YFSETQ. The CDR3 DNA sequence: TGCGCCAGCAGCCCCCTCCCGGGACAGGGCACTAATGAAAAACTGTTTTTT. Protein product: CASSPLPGQGTNEKLFF.

J is TRBJ1-3 and V is TRBV9; D may be TRBD1 (6 bases). Between the trimmed V and J ends, which lost 2 bases and 4 bases, there was a span of 31 bases. CDR3 size: 21 residues. The germline CDR1 and CDR2 sequences are SGDLS and YYNGEE. The CDR3 here is CASSVSTAIPSTGRRGNTIYF. The DNA of the CDR3 is TGTGCCAGCAGCGTTAGTACGGCGATCCCCTCAACAGGGCGTCGAGGAAACACCATATATTTT.

The rearrangement joins TRBV4-1 to TRBJ1-2, with a tentative D call TRBD1 (6 bases). Germline-derived CDR1 and CDR2 are MGHRA and YSYEKL. The CDR3 contains 14 residues. V dropped 1 base and J dropped 2 bases, with 8 bases sitting between them. The CDR3 DNA reads as TGCGCCAGCAGCCAAGGACAGGCGAACTATGGCTACACCTTC. Its translation is CASSQGQANYGYTF.

This chain joins TRBV5-1 and TRBJ2-7; 7 bases agree with TRBD1. Germline V CDR1 and CDR2: SGHRS, YFSETQ. The J segment lost 3 bases and the V segment lost 1 base, leaving 4 bases of the junction unmatched. This CDR3 contains 14 residues. The CDR3 loop is CASSLWDSGYEQYF. In DNA form, the CDR3 reads TGCGCCAGCAGCTTGTGGGACAGTGGCTACGAGCAGTACTTC.

The rearrangement links TRBV7-8 to TRBJ2-1; 7 bases are a match to TRBD2. CDR1 and CDR2 (germline): SGHVS, FQNEAQ. The CDR3 consists of 15 residues. With V trimmed by 5 bases and J by 5 bases, 9 bases remained unmatched. CDR3 in DNA: TGTGCCAGCAGCGCGAGCGGGGCGTCTAACAATGAGCAGTTCTTC. Encoded protein: CASSASGASNNEQFF.

This clone occurred a few times. The V and J genes are TRBV7-9 and TRBJ1-6, with D maybe TRBD1 (6 bases). The V end lost 1 base, the J end lost 8 bases, and 12 bases lay between the germline ends. The CDR3 runs 15 residues. Germline V gene sequence: CDR1 SEHNR, CDR2 FQNEAQ (reference sequence). CDR3 nucleotides: TGTGCCAGCAGCTTAGTCACAGGGTTCGATTCACCCCTCCACTTT. As protein: CASSLVTGFDSPLHF.

This chain joins TRBV6-5 and TRBJ2-7, with 9 bases that match TRBD1. Germline values: CDR1 MNHEY, CDR2 SVGAGI. This CDR3 has 15 residues. V was clipped by 6 bases and J by 0 bases; unmatched bases: 6. The CDR3 spells CASRSGQGGSYEQYF. The CDR3 bases are TGTGCCAGCAGGTCGGGACAGGGTGGCTCCTACGAGCAGTACTTC.

The rearrangement joins TRBV11-2 to TRBJ2-7, with 12 bases fitting TRBD2. This CDR3 has 18 residues. The germline CDR1 and CDR2 sequences are SGHAT and FQNNGV. Trimming cost V 3 bases and J 0 bases; bases outside gene matches: 9. CDR3 residues: CASSFRTSGAPLSYEQYF. The CDR3 nucleotides are TGTGCCAGCAGCTTCCGGACTAGCGGGGCCCCGCTCTCCTACGAGCAGTACTTC.

The V gene is TRBV7-3, the J gene TRBJ2-2, with 8 bases fitting TRBD2. CDR3 length: 16 residues. Trimming at V came to 4 bases and at J to 6 bases, leaving 10 bases not matched to a gene. CDR1 and CDR2 from the germline V gene are SGHTA and FQGTGA. CDR3 loop: CASSSSSGGPPGELFF. As DNA, the CDR3 is TGTGCCAGCAGCTCCTCTTCGGGGGGGCCCCCCGGGGAGCTGTTTTTT.

The rearrangement joins TRBV12-3 or TRBV12-4 to TRBJ2-1; possibly TRBD1 for D (6 bases). The V and J ends lost 5 bases and 8 bases respectively, with 10 bases between them. The CDR3 is made up of 12 amino acids. DNA for the CDR3: TGTGCCAGCAGTCTCAGGGGTGATGAGCAGTTCTTC. This encodes CASSLRGDEQFF.

The chain combines TRBV5-6 with TRBJ2-3, with TRBD1 matching over 9 bases. The junction had 3 bases not matched to a gene; V was cut back by 0 bases and J by 7 bases. The CDR3 consists of 14 residues. CDR1 SGHDT and CDR2 YYEEEE come from the germline V gene. CDR3 region: CASSLDRGLNTQYF. DNA of the CDR3: TGTGCCAGCAGCTTGGACAGGGGGCTGAATACGCAGTATTTT.

Notes on this clone: Distinct nucleotide sequences in the sample also encode this CDR3. The chain links TRBV19 to TRBJ2-2; a weak D match, TRBD1 (6 bases). Trimming took off 3 bases at V and 0 bases at J, with 11 bases between the two ends. The CDR3 consists of 16 residues. Germline CDR1 LNHDA, CDR2 SQIVND (reference sequence). The chain's CDR3 is CASSILGAANTGELFF. CDR3 nucleotide sequence: TGTGCCAGTAGTATCTTGGGGGCCGCGAACACCGGGGAGCTGTTTTTT.

The chain employs TRBV18 and TRBJ2-7; D may be TRBD1 (5 bases). Trimming left V 3 bases short and J 0 bases short, with 15 bases between. CDR3 length: 16 residues. The germline CDR1 and CDR2 sequences are KGHSH and LQKENI. The chain's CDR3 is CASSPTTGPPSYEQYF. CDR3 nucleotides: TGTGCCAGCTCACCCACAACAGGTCCCCCCTCCTACGAGCAGTACTTC.

The rearrangement joins TRBV5-4 to TRBJ2-3; no reliable D call. CDR3 length equals 12 residues. The V end lost 2 bases, the J end lost 3 bases, and 4 bases lay between the germline ends. Per the germline V gene, CDR1 is SGHNT and CDR2 is YYREEE (reference sequence). CDR3 in amino acids: CASSLETDTQYF. As DNA, the CDR3 is TGTGCCAGCAGCTTAGAGACAGATACGCAGTATTTT.

In its sample, this clone was seen a few times. V is TRBV25-1 and J is TRBJ1-2, with 8 positions matching TRBD1. Germline CDR1 MGHDK, CDR2 SYGVNS. This CDR3 comprises 14 residues. With V trimmed by 3 bases and J by 8 bases, 8 bases remained unmatched. The CDR3 is CASSDTRGLGGYTF. In DNA, the CDR3 is TGTGCCAGCAGTGATACCAGGGGGCTTGGAGGCTACACCTTC.

This clone appeared a few times. CDR3 sequence: CATTGGGRDTQYF. In DNA form, the CDR3 reads TGTGCCACCACAGGGGGCGGGAGAGATACGCAGTATTTT. The chain uses TRBV10-3 and TRBJ2-3; 9 bases line up with TRBD1. Trimming cost V 10 bases and J 5 bases; bases outside gene matches: 7. The CDR3 sequence is 13 residues long. Looked up from germline, CDR1 is ENHRY and CDR2 is SYGVKD.

This chain connects TRBV6-1 to TRBJ1-5; TRBD1 matches at 10 bases. The CDR3 is 16 amino acids. Germline CDR1 reads MNHNS; CDR2 reads SASEGT. Losses at the gene ends were 1 base for V and 3 bases for J; bases not matched to a gene: 3. The CDR3 region has the DNA TGTGCCAGCAGTGAAGAAGGGACAGGGGTCAATCAGCCCCAGCATTTT. Translation gives CASSEEGTGVNQPQHF.

The V gene is TRBV5-6, the J gene TRBJ2-1, with D unclear. The germline CDR1 and CDR2 sequences are SGHDT and YYEEEE. This CDR3 comprises 11 residues. The ends were cut back, 4 bases at V and 3 bases at J, with 2 bases in the middle. CDR3 sequence reads: CASSRYNEQFF. In DNA form, the CDR3 reads TGTGCCAGCAGCCGCTACAATGAGCAGTTCTTC.

This clone was seen a handful of times. This chain uses TRBV7-3 with TRBJ2-1; TRBD1 agrees at 11 bases. The trim removed 6 bases at V and 9 bases at J, leaving 7 bases unmatched. CDR1 and CDR2 from the germline V gene are SGHTA and FQGTGA. CDR3 length: 14 residues. CDR3 nucleotide sequence: TGTGCCAGCAGTCCTGGACAGGGGGCGATTGAGCAGTTCTTC. It translates to CASSPGQGAIEQFF.

The rearrangement joins TRBV6-5 to TRBJ2-7; TRBD1 aligns across 8 bases. The V gene end was trimmed by 1 base and the J gene end by 2 bases; junction bases not matched to a gene: 7. CDR3 length: 16 amino acids. Germline V gives CDR1 MNHEY, CDR2 SVGAGI. In DNA form, the CDR3 reads TGTGCCAGCAGTTACTTGGGCAGGGGGCAAGCCTACGAGCAGTACTTC. Its translation is CASSYLGRGQAYEQYF.